This T cell receptor (beta chain) was sequenced for a study of CD8 T cells in Susac syndrome. Random hexamers were used to reverse transcribe the RNA input (roughly 0.5 to 1 ug). Across 54 Vbeta and 13 Jbeta, immunoSEQ multiplex PCR amplified TCR beta CDR3. TCRdb re-called the immunoSEQ multiplex PCR reads with MiXCR, one entry per CDR3 protein. The repertoire holds fewer than 300,000 distinct CDR3 sequences, with 70% to 90% as singletons. The V and J ends lost 3 bases and 6 bases respectively, with 15 bases between them. Germline CDR1 reads DFQATT; CDR2 reads SNEGSKA (reference sequence). The CDR3 runs to 13 residues. TCR beta sequences were obtained from blood CD8+ and CD4+ T cells. Patients with stable or active relapsing-remitting disease, all of them treatment-naive, made up the multiple sclerosis controls. FACS enriched CD8+ TEMRA cells, while bulk CD8+ and CD4+ were negatively isolated.

The V gene is TRBV20-1, the J gene TRBJ2-7; D possibly corresponds to TRBD2 (5 bases). Sequenced material: CD8+ T cells from PBMCs. This receptor was identified in a human donor with multiple sclerosis. The CDR3 sequence is CSASHTASGEQYF. CDR3 nucleotide sequence: TGCAGTGCTAGCCACACGGCCAGCGGCGAGCAGTACTTC.